The 26 T cell receptor beta chains below all came from one sample that was sequenced in a study of regulatory T cells in long-lasting Graves disease (TCRdb year 2021). Library preparation employed multiplex PCR. Sequencing relied on an Illumina HiSeq 4000. To build TCR beta libraries, CDR3 regions were amplified by Arm-PCR using iRepertoire HTBI primers. The public reads were reprocessed in TCRdb via fastp at Q25 and MiXCR, keeping in-frame beta chains. Entries are consolidated by CDR3 protein sequence, retaining the most common genes and DNA. The sample table lists over 500,000 distinct CDR3 sequences, roughly a sixth of them with a count of one. The ten largest clones represent 12% of the sample. Per the publication, the time point label means: newly diagnosed GD, antithyroid drugs for less than 3 months. For both TCR sequencing and RNA sequencing, RNA was extracted from PBMCs using TRIzol. These data were also filed under a second study, of T cells in Graves' hyperthyroidism and ophthalmopathy.

Here the sequenced sample was peripheral blood mononuclear cells (PBMCs), taken at new diagnosis, from a patient treated with antithyroid drugs. These receptors were taken from a young man with Graves disease. Donor details come from another sample of the same person, matched by shared clones.

Only a few counts were recorded for this clonotype. This rearrangement joins TRBV9 to TRBJ2-1; D gene uncertain. The CDR3 extends over 14 amino acids. Trimming stripped 0 bases from V and 5 bases from J, with 9 bases between. The V gene's germline CDR1 is SGDLS and CDR2 YYNGEE. The CDR3 bases are TGTGCCAGCAGCGTAGCAATAGCTGACAATGAGCAGTTCTTC. Its protein product is CASSVAIADNEQFF.

This clonotype showed up just a few times. The CDR3 coding sequence is TGTGCCAGCAGGGCCGCAGCCGACGACTATGGCTACACCTTC. It codes for CASRAAADDYGYTF. The genes are TRBV6-1 and TRBJ1-2; D gene unclear. V lost 6 bases and J lost 3, with 14 bases in between. Germline assignment: CDR1 MNHNS and CDR2 SASEGT. The CDR3 spans 14 residues.

This clonotype was counted ten times or more. The J gene is TRBJ2-7, the V gene TRBV6-2 or TRBV6-3, with 8 bases that match TRBD2. Germline lookup yields CDR1 MNHEY and CDR2 SVGEGT. This CDR3 contains 14 residues. V shed 6 bases, J shed 2 bases, and the junction held 6 bases outside the gene matches. The CDR3 spells CASRVAGRAYEQYF. Written as DNA, the CDR3 is TGTGCCAGCAGAGTAGCGGGACGAGCCTACGAGCAGTACTTC.

This clonotype was observed a handful of times. CDR3 DNA: TGTGCCAGCAGCGGGGCGGGAAGGTTTGGCACTGAAGCTTTCTTT. Protein: CASSGAGRFGTEAFF. The rearrangement joins TRBV28 to TRBJ1-1; D possibly corresponds to TRBD1 (5 bases). This CDR3 region has 15 residues. With 6 bases removed from V and 4 bases from J, the gap between germline ends came to 18 bases. Germline CDR1 MDHEN, CDR2 SYDVKM. Filled out from reference TRBV28 and TRBJ1-1, the complete variable domain reads DVKVTQSSRYLVKRTGEKVFLECVQDMDHENMFWYRQDPGLGLRLIYFSYDVKMKEKGDIPEGYSVSREKKERFSLILESASTNQTSMYLCASSGAGRFGTEAFFGQGTRLTVV.

A few counts support this clonotype. This chain joins TRBV30 and TRBJ2-4; D tentatively fits TRBD1 or TRBD2 (5 bases each). The CDR3 runs to 15 residues. Germline assignment: CDR1 GTSNPN and CDR2 SVGIG (reference sequence). Trimming took 5 bases from V and 9 from J, leaving 23 bases between them. CDR3 residues: CAWGRDKGKEGIQYF. The DNA for the CDR3 is TGTGCCTGGGGCAGGGATAAGGGGAAAGAGGGCATTCAGTACTTC.

This clonotype has only a few counts. J is TRBJ2-3 and V is TRBV5-1, with D perhaps TRBD1 or TRBD2 (5 bases each). Germline V gene lookup returns CDR1 SGHRS and CDR2 YFSETQ. CDR3 size: 16 residues. V was clipped by 0 bases and J by 4 bases, with 15 bases between them. CDR3 residues: CASSLGDQRDPDTQYF. Here the CDR3 DNA reads TGCGCCAGCAGCTTGGGGGACCAAAGGGATCCAGATACGCAGTATTTT. The full variable domain, in which reference TRBV5-1 and TRBJ2-3 provide the parts outside the CDR3, is KAGVTQTPRYLIKTRGQQVTLSCSPISGHRSVSWYQQTPGQGLQFLFEYFSETQRNKGNFPGRFSGRQFSNSRSEMNVSTLELGDSALYLCASSLGDQRDPDTQYFGPGTRLTVL.

The chain couples TRBV5-1 to TRBJ2-7; tentatively, D is TRBD1 (6 bases). The V gene lost 1 base and the J gene lost 3 bases, with 11 bases spanning the gap. The CDR3 length is 14 residues. Germline V gene sequence: CDR1 SGHRS, CDR2 YFSETQ. The CDR3 DNA reads TGCGCCAGCAGCTTGACAGGGTCCCACTACGAGCAGTACTTC. Its translation: CASSLTGSHYEQYF.

This clonotype was picked up a small number of times. The chain couples TRBV3-1 to TRBJ2-2; 7 bases are a match to TRBD2. After removal of 0 bases from V and 3 bases from J, the junction contained 10 bases not matched to a gene. The CDR3 spans 18 residues. Germline V CDR1 and CDR2: LGHDT, YNNKEL (reference sequence). In DNA form, the CDR3 reads TGTGCCAGCAGCCAAGATCATTCGACTAGCAGGTACACCGGGGAGCTGTTTTTT. It encodes CASSQDHSTSRYTGELFF.

The chain combines TRBV5-4 with TRBJ1-4; a possible D gene is TRBD1 (6 bases). CDR1 is SGHNT and CDR2 is YYREEE in the germline V gene (reference sequence). V lost 0 bases and J lost 4, with 22 bases in between. The CDR3 has 19 residues. The CDR3 spells CASSLETIELGQDNEKLFF. CDR3 DNA: TGTGCCAGCAGCTTGGAAACCATTGAGTTGGGACAAGATAATGAAAAACTGTTTTTT.

The J gene is TRBJ1-2, the V gene TRBV6-1; 10 nucleotides match TRBD1. With 3 bases clipped from V and 8 bases from J, the junction kept 9 bases outside the gene matches. Germline CDR1 is MNHNS and CDR2 is SASEGT. The CDR3 has 15 residues. The CDR3 spells CASSDWRQGALGYTF. CDR3 in DNA: TGTGCCAGCAGTGATTGGAGACAGGGGGCACTCGGCTACACCTTC.

This clonotype was counted at least ten times. The chain links TRBV12-3 or TRBV12-4 to TRBJ1-2; D unclear. This CDR3 is 12 amino acids long. Trimming took off 5 bases at V and 4 bases at J, with 8 bases between the two ends. The CDR3: CASSLTVYGYTF. The CDR3 nucleotides read TGTGCCAGCAGTCTCACAGTCTATGGCTACACCTTC.

This chain uses TRBV6-1 with TRBJ1-5; the D gene is possibly TRBD1 (5 bases). Per germline, CDR1 MNHNS and CDR2 SASEGT. There are 13 residues in the CDR3. V dropped 2 bases and J dropped 7 bases, with 9 bases sitting between them. CDR3 sequence reads: CASSESGGQPQHF. The CDR3 region has the DNA TGTGCCAGCAGTGAAAGTGGGGGACAGCCCCAGCATTTT.

This clonotype was recorded at least ten times. The rearrangement links TRBV20-1 to TRBJ2-3; D gene unclear. Deletions cut 1 base from V and 5 bases from J, with 13 bases between. Germline V gene sequence: CDR1 DFQATT, CDR2 SNEGSKA (reference sequence). CDR3 size: 14 residues. The CDR3 loop is CSARGDLRGDTQYF. CDR3 DNA sequence: TGCAGTGCTAGAGGGGATCTCCGCGGAGATACGCAGTATTTT.

This clonotype was recorded at least ten times. V and J are TRBV27 and TRBJ2-6; D is possibly TRBD1 (5 bases). CDR1 is MNHEY, CDR2 SMNVEV, per germline (reference sequence). Trimming removed 4 bases from V and 1 base from J, with 17 bases in between. The CDR3 runs 18 residues. The CDR3 coding sequence is TGTGCCAGCAGTTCCCCTTGGGGCAAGGGTTCTGGGGCCAACGTCCTGACTTTC. Amino acid sequence: CASSSPWGKGSGANVLTF.

This clonotype has only a few counts. J is TRBJ2-7 and V is TRBV12-3 or TRBV12-4, with 10 bases fitting TRBD2. The junction had 8 bases not matched to a gene; V was cut back by 8 bases and J by 7 bases. There are 13 residues in the CDR3. CDR3 residues: CASLGLAVPEQYF. Written as DNA, the CDR3 is TGTGCCAGCTTAGGACTAGCGGTGCCGGAGCAGTACTTC.

This clonotype was seen ten or more times. This chain uses TRBV20-1 with TRBJ1-1; D gene ambiguous. V was trimmed by 1 base and J by 4 bases, leaving 4 bases between them. Germline V gene sequence: CDR1 DFQATT, CDR2 SNEGSKA (reference sequence). The CDR3 consists of 11 residues. CDR3 residues: CSARVPTEAFF. The CDR3 nucleotides read TGCAGTGCTAGAGTACCCACTGAAGCTTTCTTT.

This clonotype was seen many times. V and J are TRBV5-1 and TRBJ1-2, with D uncertain. In germline, CDR1 is SGHRS, CDR2 YFSETQ. V shed 2 bases and J shed 3 bases, with 11 bases lying between them. CDR3 length equals 14 residues. Here the CDR3 DNA reads TGCGCCAGCAGCTTAAACGACGAATACTATGGCTACACCTTC. This encodes CASSLNDEYYGYTF. The variable domain in full, completed from reference TRBV5-1 and TRBJ1-2, reads KAGVTQTPRYLIKTRGQQVTLSCSPISGHRSVSWYQQTPGQGLQFLFEYFSETQRNKGNFPGRFSGRQFSNSRSEMNVSTLELGDSALYLCASSLNDEYYGYTFGSGTRLTVV.

About this clonotype: One end of the junction varies from germline; a read error may be responsible. The chain uses TRBV5-1 and TRBJ2-7, with TRBD1 matching 9 bases. CDR1 and CDR2 from the germline V gene are SGHRS and YFSETQ. The CDR3 totals 14 residues. The CDR3 bases are TGCGCCAGCAGCTTGCCGGGACAGGGCTACGAGCAGTGCTTC. Its translation: CASSLPGQGYEQCF.

In this sample, this clonotype turned up many times. V usage is TRBV6-1 and J usage is TRBJ1-5, with 8 bases identical to TRBD1. The V and J ends lost 6 bases and 2 bases, in that order; junction bases with no gene match: 9. The CDR3 extends over 16 amino acids. Germline V gene lookup returns CDR1 MNHNS and CDR2 SASEGT. In nucleotides, the CDR3 is TGTGCCAGCAGGTTAGACAGGGGTGGGCGCAATCAGCCCCAGCATTTT. Amino acids: CASRLDRGGRNQPQHF.

The table lists this clonotype with many counts. V and J are TRBV30 and TRBJ2-2; maybe TRBD1 (6 bases). Germline-derived CDR1 and CDR2 are GTSNPN and SVGIG (reference sequence). The CDR3 extends over 12 amino acids. V lost 7 bases to trimming and J lost 3 bases, with 9 bases between them. As DNA, the CDR3 is TGTGCCTTCGGACAGTACACCGGGGAGCTGTTTTTT. Translation: CAFGQYTGELFF.

The CDR3 loop is CASSLSGGWVEQFF. The CDR3, as DNA: TGTGCCAGCAGTTTATCAGGGGGCTGGGTTGAGCAGTTCTTC. The chain uses TRBV28 and TRBJ2-1, with 8 bases aligning to TRBD1. The trim removed 1 base at V and 9 bases at J, leaving 5 bases unmatched. The CDR3 is 14 residues long. The germline CDR1 and CDR2 sequences are MDHEN and SYDVKM.

This clonotype appeared many times. CDR3 DNA sequence: TGCGCCAGCAGCTTAGCCCGACAGGGGGCGGACGAGCAGTACTTC. Protein sequence: CASSLARQGADEQYF. The chain couples TRBV5-1 to TRBJ2-7; 10 bases match TRBD1. The CDR3 extends over 15 amino acids. Germline V gene data show CDR1 as SGHRS and CDR2 as YFSETQ. V lost 2 bases to trimming and J lost 5 bases; unmatched junction nucleotides: 7.

The chain links TRBV12-3 or TRBV12-4 to TRBJ2-1; TRBD1 is a possible D gene (5 bases). The CDR3 has 15 amino acids. Trimming took 6 bases from V and 5 from J, leaving 17 bases between them. CDR3 coding DNA: TGTGCCAGCAGCGTAGGGGCCGGGTTCCACAATGAGCAGTTCTTC. It specifies CASSVGAGFHNEQFF.

This clonotype was seen a few times. The genes are TRBV5-8 and TRBJ1-5; no clear D gene. The length of the CDR3 is 13 residues. V shed 4 bases and J shed 4 bases, with 9 bases lying between them. From germline, CDR1 is SGHTS and CDR2 YDEGEE. The CDR3 sequence is CASSPSYNQPQHF. DNA of the CDR3: TGTGCCAGCAGCCCTTCTTATAATCAGCCCCAGCATTTT.

This clonotype has at least ten counts. The V call is TRBV11-1, the J call TRBJ1-1, with 7 bases aligning to TRBD1. Germline CDR1 SGHAT, CDR2 FQDESV (reference sequence). The CDR3 runs 15 residues. The V and J ends lost 7 bases and 0 bases, in that order; junction bases with no gene match: 8. Here the CDR3 reads CASTRDRGMNTEAFF. CDR3 nucleotides: TGTGCCAGCACCAGGGACAGAGGTATGAACACTGAAGCTTTCTTT.

V usage is TRBV6-2 or TRBV6-3 and J usage is TRBJ2-2; D perhaps matches TRBD2 (7 bases). This CDR3 has 12 residues. The V gene's germline CDR1 is MNHEY and CDR2 SVGEGT. V lost 7 bases, J lost 5 bases, and 8 bases lay in between. Written as DNA, the CDR3 is TGTGCCAGCAAGGGGGGGACCGGGGAGCTGTTTTTT. Its protein product is CASKGGTGELFF.